Each of the 4 T cell receptor beta chains below was sequenced from the same sample in a study of shared clonotypes between healthy human individuals. Profiling relied on immunoSEQ multiplex PCR, and the TCRdb table lists in-frame clones only, not all of them. The sample holds hundreds of thousands of clones, 74% seen once. The sequencing input was memory CD4+ T cells sorted from blood. Subset of the sample: CD45RA-negative fraction. These receptors originate from a woman between 25 and 40 years old in good health.

The chain uses TRBV28 and TRBJ1-5, with D perhaps TRBD1 (5 bases). The germline V gene encodes CDR1 MDHEN and CDR2 SYDVKM. The length of the CDR3 is 15 residues. The ends were cut back, 1 base at V and 7 bases at J, with 14 bases in the middle. This CDR3 is CASSLYGGWGQPQHF. The CDR3 nucleotides read TGTGCCAGCAGTTTATACGGGGGATGGGGCCAGCCCCAGCATTTT.

As concerns this clone: The same CDR3 arises from other DNA sequences in this sample as well. This chain links TRBV5-1 with TRBJ1-3; D gene uncertain. Trimming removed 1 base at V and 0 bases at J, with 5 bases between. From germline, CDR1 is SGHRS and CDR2 YFSETQ. The CDR3 extends over 14 amino acids. CDR3 in DNA: TGCGCCAGCAGCTTGTGGGGCTCTGGAAACACCATATATTTT. Amino acid sequence: CASSLWGSGNTIYF.

This clone turned up a few times. Different DNA sequences within this sample yield the same CDR3. The genes are TRBV5-1 and TRBJ1-3; TRBD1 matches at 7 bases. Germline V gene sequence: CDR1 SGHRS, CDR2 YFSETQ. J was trimmed by 3 bases and V by 4 bases; bases with no gene match: 4. CDR3 size: 14 residues. The CDR3 DNA follows: TGCGCCAGCAGCAAGGGGGCAAGTGGAAACACCATATATTTT. Protein sequence: CASSKGASGNTIYF.

The V call is TRBV19, the J call TRBJ1-1; TRBD1 aligns across 7 bases. This CDR3 has 16 amino acids. Trimming cost V 7 bases and J 1 base; bases outside gene matches: 12. CDR1 and CDR2 (germline): LNHDA, SQIVND (reference sequence). Here the CDR3 reads CASIRQGTSRNTEAFF. CDR3 DNA: TGTGCCAGTATCAGACAGGGTACTTCCCGGAACACTGAAGCTTTCTTT.